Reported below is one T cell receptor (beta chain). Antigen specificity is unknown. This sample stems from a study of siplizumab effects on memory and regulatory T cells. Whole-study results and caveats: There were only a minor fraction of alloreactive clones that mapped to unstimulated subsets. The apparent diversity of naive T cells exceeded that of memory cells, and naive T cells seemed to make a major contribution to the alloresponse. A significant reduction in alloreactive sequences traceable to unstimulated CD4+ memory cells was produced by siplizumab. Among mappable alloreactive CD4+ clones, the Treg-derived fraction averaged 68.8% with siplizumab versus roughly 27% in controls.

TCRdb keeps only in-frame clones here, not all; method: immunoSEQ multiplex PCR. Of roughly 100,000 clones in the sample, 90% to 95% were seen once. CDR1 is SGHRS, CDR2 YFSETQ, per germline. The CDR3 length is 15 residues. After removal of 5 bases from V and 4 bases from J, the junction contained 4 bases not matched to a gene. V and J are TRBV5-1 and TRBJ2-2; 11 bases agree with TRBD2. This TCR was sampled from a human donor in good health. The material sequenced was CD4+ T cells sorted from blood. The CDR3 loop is CASRISGRATGELFF. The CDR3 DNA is TGCGCCAGCAGGATTAGCGGGAGGGCCACCGGGGAGCTGTTTTTT.